A selection of T cell receptor beta chains follows, all from one sample in a study of cytomegalovirus exposure and HLA in healthy donors. Using immunoSEQ multiplex PCR, the repertoire was profiled, and TCRdb retains in-frame clones only, with some absent. The sample carries about 150,000 clones, 75% recorded once. Sequencing used PBMCs. Receptor source: a man aged 25-40 years in good health and CMV-seronegative. CDR3s include the opening cysteine and the closing phenylalanine or tryptophan.

v_call cdr3_aa
TRBV5-1 CASSLAGVRDLSQPQHF
TRBV19 CASSNRGGNTEAFF
TRBV7-9 CASSFDSYGYTF
TRBV21-1 CASSTRPTRDTDTQYF
TRBV30 CAWSVPRGNSYEQYF
TRBV7-9 CASSLEGQGTHEQYF
TRBV7-9 CSSSFGTAEAFF
TRBV5-1 CASSLVVNEQFF
TRBV30 CAWSPSGNTIYF
TRBV5-1 CASSSTGISINEQFF
TRBV28 CASSQPDGHYEQYF
TRBV5-1 CASSPRGIMNTEAFF
TRBV7-9 CASNGQTNTEAFF
TRBV19 CASRRTAHQPQHF
TRBV7-6 CASSSGALEQYF